The clone carrying this TCR beta chain was recorded only once. Mismatch with germline at one junction end may stem from a read error. This record comes from a study of tumor-infiltrating lymphocytes in primary liver carcinoma. cDNA specific to TCR beta was made from around 530 ng of total RNA, with a constant-region primer employed for priming. ARM-PCR, slightly modified, supplied the TCR beta libraries through three nested multiplex PCR rounds. The first two PCR rounds, around 11 cycles each, used TRBV1-TRBV30 forward primers and a C-beta reverse primer. TCRdb independently ran MiXCR on the multiplex PCR reads; one entry per CDR3 protein. The table lists approximately 190,000 distinct CDR3 sequences, around four fifths of them singletons, with 15% to 20% in the top ten. Germline-derived CDR1 and CDR2 are MNHEY and SVGEGT. The length of the CDR3 is 16 residues. Unsorted bulk tissue, roughly 19-34 mg of it, served as the source for co-extraction of RNA and DNA.

Source material: tumor tissue from primary liver carcinoma. This sequence originates from a man aged 35 to 55 with primary liver carcinoma and hepatitis B virus infection. The V call is TRBV6-2 or TRBV6-3, the J call TRBJ2-3; D is perhaps TRBD2 (7 bases). Written as DNA, the CDR3 is TGTGCCGGCAGTTACCTAGTGGGAGGGCCGACAGGTACGCAGTATTTT. Encoded protein: CAGSYLVGGPTGTQYF.